Listed below are T cell receptor beta chains from one sample, sequenced in a study of blood T cell repertoires in COVID-19. TCRdb keeps only in-frame clones here, not all; method: immunoSEQ multiplex PCR. Here the sample spans some 530,000 clones, approximately 85% being singletons. Sequences were obtained from peripheral blood. Receptors originate from a human donor in a cohort sampled during active COVID-19. Each CDR3 is given with its conserved first and last residue. The D gene is left open where the match is weak. Rows may omit the clone size; those that give it use once, few, many or a size class.

-,TRBV6-2/TRBV6-3,TRBJ1-5,TRBD1,CASSYGRGREGQPQHF,TGTGCCAGCAGTTACGGCAGGGGGCGCGAGGGTCAGCCCCAGCATTTT
-,TRBV15,TRBJ2-2,TRBD1,CATSRGPGGNTGELFF,TGTGCCACCAGCAGAGGCCCAGGGGGCAACACCGGGGAGCTGTTTTTT
-,TRBV7-3,TRBJ2-1,TRBD2,CASSLTSIAGAEQFF,TGTGCCAGCAGCTTAACCTCAATAGCGGGAGCGGAGCAGTTCTTC
once,TRBV5-6,TRBJ2-1,-,CASSFWLLSYNEQFF,TGTGCCAGCAGCTTCTGGTTACTCTCCTACAATGAGCAGTTCTTC
once,TRBV2,TRBJ1-6,-,CASRQGSSYNSPLHF,TGTGCCAGCAGACAGGGAAGCTCCTATAATTCACCCCTCCACTTT
-,TRBV30,TRBJ1-3,-,CAWSGLEARGNTIYF,TGTGCCTGGAGTGGGTTGGAGGCAAGGGGAAACACCATATATTTT
-,TRBV28,TRBJ1-1,-,CAIWGGGFNTEAFF,TGTGCCATCTGGGGGGGCGGATTTAACACTGAAGCTTTCTTT
once,TRBV3-1/TRBV3-2,TRBJ2-7,TRBD2,CASSQESEAGVSYEQYF,TGTGCCAGCAGCCAAGAATCAGAAGCGGGAGTTTCCTACGAGCAGTACTTC
few,TRBV5-3,TRBJ2-1,TRBD2,CARSFSPQPGGSGYNEQFF,TGTGCCAGAAGCTTTTCACCCCAACCCGGCGGGAGTGGTTACAATGAGCAGTTCTTC
-,TRBV11-2,TRBJ2-3,-,CASSSLTGRRTDTQYF,TGTGCCAGCAGCTCGCTCACAGGGAGACGCACAGATACGCAGTATTTT
-,TRBV13,TRBJ2-7,-,CASSQTGSDDLEQYF,TGTGCCAGCAGCCAAACAGGGTCTGATGACCTCGAGCAGTACTTC
-,TRBV5-1,TRBJ1-2,-,CASSLKGEHGYTF,TGCGCCAGCAGCTTAAAAGGGGAACATGGCTACACCTTC
-,TRBV7-2,TRBJ1-1,-,CASSLVLNTEAFF,TGTGCCAGCAGCTTAGTGCTAAACACTGAAGCTTTCTTT
-,TRBV24-1,TRBJ2-1,-,CATSDSTLEQFF,TGTGCCACCAGTGATTCTACGCTTGAGCAGTTCTTC
few,TRBV19,TRBJ1-1,TRBD1,CASSGQGVTEAFF,TGTGCCAGTAGTGGACAGGGAGTCACTGAAGCTTTCTTT
few,TRBV5-1,TRBJ1-4,TRBD1,CASSLVGGQGNEKLFF,TGCGCCAGCAGCTTGGTTGGGGGACAGGGAAATGAAAAACTGTTTTTT
-,TRBV27,TRBJ1-5,-,CASRPAGRGDQPQHF,TGTGCCAGCAGACCCGCCGGTCGGGGGGATCAGCCCCAGCATTTT
-,TRBV10-3,TRBJ2-7,TRBD1,CAIKDRGDHYEQYF,TGTGCCATCAAGGACAGGGGCGACCACTACGAGCAGTACTTC
-,TRBV28,TRBJ2-2,TRBD2,CASSFPGTSVNTGELFF,TGTGCCAGCAGTTTCCCCGGGACTAGCGTGAACACCGGGGAGCTGTTTTTT
-,TRBV19,TRBJ2-7,-,CASSPGTNHGEQYF,TGTGCCAGTAGTCCCGGGACAAACCATGGGGAGCAGTACTTC
-,TRBV2,TRBJ2-2,-,CASTRDSINTGELFF,TGTGCCAGCACCCGGGACTCAATTAACACCGGGGAGCTGTTTTTT
once,TRBV21-1,TRBJ1-6,-,CASSKGGRAVAPLHF,TGTGCCAGCAGCAAAGGGGGCAGGGCTGTTGCCCCCCTCCACTTT
-,TRBV5-4,TRBJ2-2,-,CASSPVQQVNTGELFF,TGTGCCAGTTCCCCGGTCCAACAGGTTAACACCGGGGAGCTGTTTTTT
-,TRBV18,TRBJ2-7,-,CASSLATYEQYF,TGTGCCAGCTCCCTCGCGACCTACGAGCAGTACTTC
-,TRBV5-1,TRBJ1-4,-,CASSRSVATNEKLFF,TGCGCCAGCAGCCGCTCAGTTGCAACTAATGAAAAACTGTTTTTT
-,TRBV5-3,TRBJ2-7,TRBD1,CARSPYRDRGHEQYF,TGTGCCAGAAGCCCATACCGGGACAGGGGCCACGAGCAGTACTTC
-,TRBV18,TRBJ2-3,TRBD2,CASSALAGGPNTQYF,TGTGCCAGCTCGGCACTAGCGGGAGGGCCGAATACGCAGTATTTT
-,TRBV4-1,TRBJ1-2,-,CASSHTITGIYGYTF,TGCGCCAGCAGCCACACCATAACAGGGATCTATGGCTACACCTTC
once,TRBV30,TRBJ1-1,-,CAWSVRAGRDTEAFF,TGTGCCTGGAGTGTACGGGCAGGGAGGGACACTGAAGCTTTCTTT
-,TRBV2,TRBJ2-2,-,CASSSRTANTGELFF,TGTGCCAGCAGCTCCCGGACTGCGAACACCGGGGAGCTGTTTTTT
-,TRBV6-1,TRBJ2-7,TRBD2,CASRGLAGGFHEQYF,TGTGCCAGCAGGGGACTAGCGGGAGGTTTCCACGAGCAGTACTTC
-,TRBV2,TRBJ2-7,TRBD2,CASSELAGGSYEQYF,TGTGCCAGCAGTGAACTAGCGGGAGGTTCCTACGAGCAGTACTTC
-,TRBV11-2,TRBJ2-1,-,CASSLVSSTYNEQFF,TGTGCCAGCAGCTTAGTGAGTAGCACTTACAATGAGCAGTTCTTC
-,TRBV5-4,TRBJ2-7,TRBD1,CASSLGDRAREQYF,TGTGCCAGCAGCTTGGGGGACAGGGCCCGCGAGCAGTACTTC
-,TRBV19,TRBJ1-5,-,CASSEPFRQGAQHF,TGTGCCAGTAGTGAGCCGTTCCGGCAAGGGGCCCAGCATTTT
-,TRBV5-8,TRBJ1-2,-,CASSLASYGYTF,TGTGCCAGCAGCTTGGCCAGCTATGGCTACACCTTC
-,TRBV5-4,TRBJ2-3,-,CASSLKASASTDTQYF,TGTGCCAGCAGCTTGAAGGCTAGCGCTAGCACAGATACGCAGTATTTT
-,TRBV5-1,TRBJ2-5,TRBD2,CASSTTLAGQETQYF,TGCGCCAGCAGCACGACTCTAGCGGGGCAAGAGACCCAGTACTTC
-,TRBV5-1,TRBJ2-2,-,CASSLDTGTGELFF,TGCGCCAGCAGCTTGGATACAGGGACCGGGGAGCTGTTTTTT
-,TRBV7-3,TRBJ2-3,TRBD2,CASSFYGRADTQYF,TGTGCCAGCAGCTTTTATGGGAGGGCAGATACGCAGTATTTT
-,TRBV5-4,TRBJ1-2,-,CASTSGRYGYTF,TGTGCCAGCACCTCCGGGAGATATGGCTACACCTTC
-,TRBV18,TRBJ1-5,TRBD1,CASSPTGSSQPQHF,TGTGCCAGCTCACCGACAGGGAGTAGTCAGCCCCAGCATTTT
-,TRBV5-1,TRBJ1-1,-,CASSYHREFGNTEAFF,TGCGCCAGCAGCTACCACAGGGAGTTTGGGAACACTGAAGCTTTCTTT
-,TRBV7-9,TRBJ1-2,-,CASSQTGNYGYTF,TGTGCCAGCAGTCAAACAGGGAACTATGGCTACACCTTC
once,TRBV7-2,TRBJ1-2,TRBD1,CASSLGQGAHYGYTF,TGTGCCAGCAGCTTAGGACAGGGGGCACACTATGGCTACACCTTC
-,TRBV5-1,TRBJ2-7,TRBD1,CASISGTGDYEQYF,TGCGCCAGCATATCCGGGACAGGAGACTACGAGCAGTACTTC
-,TRBV19,TRBJ2-4,-,CASSIVASPGDIQYF,TGTGCCAGTAGTATAGTCGCCTCACCGGGGGACATTCAGTACTTC
-,TRBV28,TRBJ1-2,-,CASSPQGGVYGYTF,TGTGCCAGCAGTCCCCAGGGTGGGGTCTATGGCTACACCTTC
-,TRBV11-2,TRBJ2-1,-,CASSLEPGAGEQFF,TGTGCCAGCAGCTTAGAACCCGGTGCGGGAGAGCAGTTCTTC
-,TRBV20-1,TRBJ1-1,-,CSASNRANTEAFF,TGCAGTGCTAGTAACAGGGCGAACACTGAAGCTTTCTTT
-,TRBV6-5,TRBJ2-5,TRBD2,CASTTGGNVETQYF,TGTGCCAGCACCACGGGGGGGAACGTCGAGACCCAGTACTTC
-,TRBV19,TRBJ2-3,-,CASSIDWRTDTQYF,TGTGCCAGTAGTATTGACTGGCGCACAGATACGCAGTATTTT